The TCR beta chain described here comes from a study of early T cells in non-severe SARS-CoV-2 infection. This CDR3 has 15 residues. Germline values: CDR1 MNHEY, CDR2 SVGEGT. V was shortened by 0 bases and J by 0 bases, with 9 bases between the two germline ends. This clonotype was recorded at least ten times. TCRdb re-called the 5' RACE reads with MiXCR, one entry per CDR3 protein. The sample consists of 55,000 to 75,000 distinct CDR3 sequences, over 4.5% of them appearing once. The chain recombines TRBV6-2 or TRBV6-3 with TRBJ2-7; D is perhaps TRBD2 (6 bases). The source material was whole blood, sampled at baseline. This sequence was found in an adult who was a healthcare worker with PCR-confirmed SARS-CoV-2 infection or an uninfected control (not recorded which). The CDR3 DNA sequence: TGTGCCAGCAGTTACTCGGGGGGAAGCTCCTACGAGCAGTACTTC. Amino acid sequence: CASSYSGGSSYEQYF.